The present TCR beta chain was sequenced within a study of shared clonotypes between healthy human individuals. The repertoire was sequenced with immunoSEQ multiplex PCR; TCRdb's copy has only in-frame clones and lacks some. The sample records 850,000 to 1,200,000 clones, about three quarters being singletons. The TCR sequence derives from a man between 18 and 35 years old in good health. Sequenced input: memory CD4+ T cells sorted from blood. Subset of the sample: CD45RA-negative fraction.

The CDR3: CASSRSVHEKLFF. DNA for the CDR3: TGTGCCAGTAGTCGGTCAGTTCATGAAAAACTGTTTTTT. The chain uses TRBV19 and TRBJ1-4; D remains ambiguous. In germline, CDR1 is LNHDA, CDR2 SQIVND (reference sequence). The CDR3 is made up of 13 amino acids. V gave up 5 bases and J gave up 6 bases, with 10 bases separating them. Filled out from reference TRBV19 and TRBJ1-4, the complete variable domain reads DGGITQSPKYLFRKEGQNVTLSCEQNLNHDAMYWYRQDPGQGLRLIYYSQIVNDFQKGDIAEGYSVSREKKESFPLTVTSAQKNPTAFYLCASSRSVHEKLFFGSGTQLSVL.